The 30 T cell receptor beta chains in this list originate from one sample, sequenced in a study of CD8 T cells in ankylosing spondylitis (dated by TCRdb to 2016 to 2017). Study-level results and caveats: A TCR beta motif of eight highly homologous amino acid variants appeared characteristic of blood from ankylosing spondylitis patients.

The library was obtained by 5' RACE. Sequenced using an Illumina HiSeq 2500. TCRdb passed the public sequencing reads through fastp at Q25 and MiXCR, retaining productive beta sequences. Under each unique CDR3 protein, matching rows form one entry showing the most common genes and DNA. The sample yields around 440,000 distinct CDR3 sequences; over 15% were counted once. The ten largest account for approximately 1% of the sample. Their antigen targets remain unknown. The sample taken for sequencing was blood, either unsorted or a sorted T cell fraction (not recorded which). These receptors all stem from a male donor with ankylosing spondylitis.

V and J are TRBV19 and TRBJ1-5; D remains ambiguous. V was cut by 11 bases and J by 2 bases, with 13 bases left in between. CDR3 length equals 13 residues. CDR1 and CDR2 from the germline V gene are LNHDA and SQIVND (reference sequence). In DNA form, the CDR3 reads TGTGCCTCCAAGAGCCGGGGCAATCAGCCCCAGCATTTT. Its translation is CASKSRGNQPQHF.

This clonotype was counted a few times. The gene calls are TRBV6-1 and TRBJ1-5; D remains unclear. Trimming removed 4 bases at V and 5 bases at J, with 9 bases between. The germline V gene has CDR1 MNHNS and CDR2 SASEGT. There are 13 residues in the CDR3. The CDR3 spells CASSGTAHQPQHF. The CDR3 DNA follows: TGTGCCAGCAGTGGAACAGCCCATCAGCCCCAGCATTTT.

The chain combines TRBV5-4 with TRBJ2-7; D gene unclear. V was cut by 0 bases and J by 0 bases, with 10 bases left in between. The CDR3 is made up of 15 amino acids. Germline V gene sequence: CDR1 SGHNT, CDR2 YYREEE (reference sequence). CDR3 bases: TGTGCCAGCAGCTTGGGGTCTCACCCCTCCTACGAGCAGTACTTC. Amino acid sequence: CASSLGSHPSYEQYF.

This clonotype has a handful of counts. The rearrangement joins TRBV9 to TRBJ2-1; TRBD2 agrees at 11 bases. Losses at the gene ends were 0 bases for V and 9 bases for J; bases not matched to a gene: 14. The CDR3 spans 18 residues. The germline gives CDR1 SGDLS, CDR2 YYNGEE. The CDR3 reads CASSVAPALAGGLSEQFF. The CDR3, as DNA: TGTGCCAGCAGCGTAGCTCCCGCTTTAGCGGGAGGGCTGAGTGAGCAGTTCTTC.

This clonotype was counted a few times. This CDR3 is CASSRGDREVNEQFF. The CDR3 bases are TGTGCCAGCAGCCGGGGGGACAGGGAGGTCAATGAGCAGTTCTTC. The genes are TRBV7-3 and TRBJ2-1, with 9 nucleotides matching TRBD1. Germline V gene data show CDR1 as SGHTA and CDR2 as FQGTGA. J was trimmed by 6 bases and V by 5 bases; bases with no gene match: 8. This CDR3 is built from 15 residues.

The chain uses TRBV19 and TRBJ2-2; D uncertain. Germline CDR1 is LNHDA and CDR2 is SQIVND (reference sequence). The V end lost 1 base, the J end lost 1 base, and 7 bases lay between the germline ends. The CDR3 covers 15 residues. The CDR3 bases are TGTGCCAGTAGTATAGGAGGTGGGAACACCGGGGAGCTGTTTTTT. This codes for CASSIGGGNTGELFF. The full variable domain, in which reference TRBV19 and TRBJ2-2 provide the parts outside the CDR3, is DGGITQSPKYLFRKEGQNVTLSCEQNLNHDAMYWYRQDPGQGLRLIYYSQIVNDFQKGDIAEGYSVSREKKESFPLTVTSAQKNPTAFYLCASSIGGGNTGELFFGEGSRLTVL.

V and J are TRBV5-5 and TRBJ2-7; the D is unclear. Trimming took 4 bases from V and 1 from J, leaving 12 bases between them. This CDR3 has 14 amino acids. CDR1 and CDR2 from the germline V gene are SGHKS and YYEKEE (reference sequence). The CDR3, as DNA: TGTGCCAGCAGCACCACGAGGCTATCCTACGAGCAGTACTTC. Translated, it gives CASSTTRLSYEQYF. The full variable domain, completed using reference TRBV5-5 and TRBJ2-7, is DAGVTQSPTHLIKTRGQQVTLRCSPISGHKSVSWYQQVLGQGPQFIFQYYEKEERGRGNFPDRFSARQFPNYSSELNVNALLLGDSALYLCASSTTRLSYEQYFGPGTRLTVT.

This rearrangement joins TRBV6-5 to TRBJ1-6; no firm D call. The V gene's germline CDR1 is MNHEY and CDR2 SVGAGI. Trimming pared 0 bases from V and 4 bases from J, leaving 16 bases between. This CDR3 region has 18 residues. CDR3 amino acids: CASSYSSGVGGYNSPLHF. The CDR3 DNA reads as TGTGCCAGCAGTTACTCTTCTGGGGTCGGAGGGTATAATTCACCCCTCCACTTT.

There are a few counts of this clonotype. This chain joins TRBV5-1 and TRBJ2-7; TRBD2 might be the D (6 bases). The CDR3 is 13 amino acids. Between the trimmed V and J ends, which lost 0 bases and 9 bases, there was a span of 13 bases. Germline values: CDR1 SGHRS, CDR2 YFSETQ. As DNA, the CDR3 is TGCGCCAGCAGCTTGGAGGGCGGGAAAAGGCAGTACTTC. Protein sequence: CASSLEGGKRQYF.

The chain links TRBV5-6 to TRBJ2-5; D is perhaps TRBD1 or TRBD2 (5 bases each). The V end lost 4 bases, the J end lost 7 bases, and 20 bases lay between the germline ends. The CDR3 has 15 residues. Germline loops: CDR1 SGHDT, CDR2 YYEEEE. CDR3 amino acids: CASSRSGTPFGTQYF. For the CDR3, the DNA is TGTGCCAGCAGCCGATCCGGGACCCCTTTTGGGACCCAGTACTTC.

This clonotype was recorded many times. J is TRBJ2-3 and V is TRBV20-1; 9 bases are shared with TRBD2. Germline lookup yields CDR1 DFQATT and CDR2 SNEGSKA (reference sequence). Trimming at V came to 0 bases and at J to 4 bases, leaving 5 bases not matched to a gene. This CDR3 comprises 15 residues. CDR3: CSARDLAGRADTQYF. DNA of the CDR3: TGCAGTGCTAGAGACCTAGCGGGGCGGGCAGATACGCAGTATTTT.

The chain carries TRBV5-1 and TRBJ1-1; TRBD1 might be the D (6 bases). Per germline, CDR1 SGHRS and CDR2 YFSETQ. The CDR3 spans 17 residues. V lost 4 bases and J lost 0, with 19 bases in between. CDR3 region: CASSPYPPQGLNTEAFF. CDR3 nucleotides: TGCGCCAGCAGCCCCTATCCCCCACAGGGCTTGAACACTGAAGCTTTCTTT.

The chain combines TRBV6-2 or TRBV6-3 with TRBJ2-1; D not resolved. Trimming removed 4 bases from V and 2 bases from J, with 9 bases in between. The CDR3 runs to 14 residues. Germline CDR1 and CDR2: MNHEY and SVGEGT. CDR3 DNA: TGTGCCAGCAGTTCCCACGACCCCTACAATGAGCAGTTCTTC. This gives the protein CASSSHDPYNEQFF.

The gene calls are TRBV7-6 and TRBJ2-7, with TRBD2 matching 8 bases. The CDR3 has 18 amino acids. Germline CDR1 and CDR2: SGHVS and FNYEAQ. Trimming cost V 1 base and J 4 bases; bases outside gene matches: 15. Here the CDR3 reads CASSLDVQEREYCYEQYF. The CDR3 DNA reads as TGTGCCAGCAGCTTAGATGTTCAGGAGCGGGAGTACTGTTACGAGCAGTACTTC.

This chain joins TRBV7-9 and TRBJ1-4; TRBD1 matches at 10 bases. Trimming removed 3 bases from V and 7 bases from J; junction bases left unmatched: 2. The CDR3 is made up of 14 amino acids. Germline CDR1 reads SEHNR; CDR2 reads FQNEAQ (reference sequence). CDR3 in DNA: TGTGCCAGCAGCTTTGGGACAGGGGCTGAAAAACTGTTTTTT. This sequence encodes CASSFGTGAEKLFF.

This clonotype was counted between two and nine times. The V gene is TRBV9, the J gene TRBJ2-3, with 7 bases that match TRBD1. The germline CDR1 and CDR2 sequences are SGDLS and YYNGEE. Trimming took 4 bases from V and 6 from J; bases not matched to a gene: 17. The CDR3 extends over 17 amino acids. The CDR3 region has the DNA TGTGCCAGCAGCCTAGACATAGGACAGGCTCGTCCGGATACGCAGTATTTT. It codes for CASSLDIGQARPDTQYF.

This clonotype appeared a few times. V is TRBV5-6 and J is TRBJ1-2, with a weak D call TRBD1 (6 bases). The CDR3 length is 15 residues. Looked up from germline, CDR1 is SGHDT and CDR2 is YYEEEE. V was clipped by 4 bases and J by 7 bases, with 20 bases between them. The CDR3 reads CASSPQGGGIFGYTF. The CDR3 nucleotides read TGTGCCAGCAGCCCACAGGGAGGAGGGATCTTTGGCTACACCTTC.

This clonotype was detected ten times or more. The chain couples TRBV12-3 or TRBV12-4 to TRBJ1-5; tentatively, D is TRBD1 (5 bases). CDR3 length equals 13 residues. With 8 bases removed from V and 5 bases from J, the gap between germline ends came to 13 bases. The CDR3, as DNA: TGTGCCAGCGGGCAGGGTGCCTATCAGCCCCAGCATTTT. It encodes CASGQGAYQPQHF.

V usage is TRBV7-2 and J usage is TRBJ2-7; possibly TRBD2 for D (7 bases). The CDR3 runs to 15 residues. The germline V gene has CDR1 SGHTA and CDR2 FQGNSA. Deletions cut 1 base from V and 5 bases from J, with 15 bases between. The CDR3 bases are TGTGCCAGCAGCTTAGAGGGGGGGTTTACCCACGAGCAGTACTTC. Translating it yields CASSLEGGFTHEQYF.

This clonotype turned up a few times. The chain uses TRBV5-1 and TRBJ1-4; D may be TRBD1 (5 bases). The CDR3 is 14 residues long. Trimming left V 1 base short and J 4 bases short, with 8 bases between. The germline gives CDR1 SGHRS, CDR2 YFSETQ. The CDR3 bases are TGCGCCAGCAGCTTGAGGGGTCTTAATGAAAAACTGTTTTTT. Amino acids: CASSLRGLNEKLFF.

The rearrangement joins TRBV7-3 to TRBJ2-5; 9 nucleotides match TRBD2. The V and J ends lost 4 bases and 5 bases, in that order; junction bases with no gene match: 14. CDR1 is SGHTA and CDR2 is FQGTGA in the germline V gene. CDR3 length: 17 amino acids. CDR3 coding DNA: TGTGCCAGCAGCTCGACCGGTTTAGCGGGAGCCGGGGAGACCCAGTACTTC. It translates to CASSSTGLAGAGETQYF.

This clonotype was detected a few times. The J gene is TRBJ2-5, the V gene TRBV6-1; tentative D call: TRBD1 (6 bases). CDR1 is MNHNS and CDR2 is SASEGT in the germline V gene. The CDR3 spans 13 residues. V was shortened by 3 bases and J by 7 bases, with 12 bases between the two germline ends. The CDR3 loop reads CASSEKGVGTQYF. The CDR3 nucleotides read TGTGCCAGCAGTGAGAAGGGGGTCGGGACCCAGTACTTC.

The CDR3 DNA sequence: TGTGCCAGCAATCTTATATCCAACACTGAAGCTTTCTTT. Translated, it gives CASNLISNTEAFF. This rearrangement joins TRBV6-6 to TRBJ1-1, with D unclear. This CDR3 is built from 13 residues. Trimming cost V 7 bases and J 2 bases, with 11 bases left between them. Germline CDR1 and CDR2: MNHNY and SVGAGI (reference sequence).

This clonotype was counted only a few times. The J gene is TRBJ1-4, the V gene TRBV30, with D possibly matching TRBD1 (5 bases). V was clipped by 0 bases and J by 4 bases, with 15 bases between them. Per germline, CDR1 GTSNPN and CDR2 SVGIG (reference sequence). This CDR3 comprises 16 residues. The CDR3 DNA follows: TGTGCCTGGAGTGTACGGCGGGGCAGCGGTAATGAAAAACTGTTTTTT. Translation gives CAWSVRRGSGNEKLFF. Variable domain in full (rest from reference TRBV30 and TRBJ1-4): SQTIHQWPATLVQPVGSPLSLECTVEGTSNPNLYWYRQAAGRGLQLLFYSVGIGQISSEVPQNLSASRPQDRQFILSSKKLLLSDSGFYLCAWSVRRGSGNEKLFFGSGTQLSVL.

This chain uses TRBV19 with TRBJ2-1; 9 positions match TRBD1. This CDR3 is 16 amino acids long. Germline V gene sequence: CDR1 LNHDA, CDR2 SQIVND (reference sequence). J gave up 0 bases and V 3 bases, and 3 bases lay outside the gene matches. CDR3 amino acids: CASSIDRGNSYNEQFF. The CDR3, as DNA: TGTGCCAGTAGTATCGACAGGGGGAACTCCTACAATGAGCAGTTCTTC.

This clonotype has only a few counts. The rearrangement joins TRBV5-1 to TRBJ2-1; no definite D call. This CDR3 has 15 residues. Germline loops: CDR1 SGHRS, CDR2 YFSETQ. The V end lost 0 bases, the J end lost 0 bases, and 7 bases lay between the germline ends. CDR3 nucleotides: TGCGCCAGCAGCTTGGCTGAGTTCTCCTACAATGAGCAGTTCTTC. Amino acid sequence: CASSLAEFSYNEQFF.

The chain employs TRBV9 and TRBJ2-1; 11 bases are shared with TRBD2. Germline V gives CDR1 SGDLS, CDR2 YYNGEE. V dropped 1 base and J dropped 12; count of bases not matched to a gene: 6. This CDR3 spans 14 amino acids. For the CDR3, the DNA is TGTGCCAGCAGCGTACGGGCTAGCGGGAGGTCGCAGTTCTTC. Its translation is CASSVRASGRSQFF.

The CDR3 sequence is CASSSSGTLNNYGYTF. The CDR3 coding sequence is TGTGCCAGCAGCAGTTCCGGGACACTTAATAACTATGGCTACACCTTC. The chain uses TRBV11-2 and TRBJ1-2; D may be TRBD1 (6 bases). The CDR3 runs 16 residues. Germline V gene data show CDR1 as SGHAT and CDR2 as FQNNGV. Between the trimmed V and J ends, which lost 5 bases and 1 base, there was a span of 17 bases. Full variable domain (outside the CDR3, taken from reference TRBV11-2 and TRBJ1-2): EAGVAQSPRYKIIEKRQSVAFWCNPISGHATLYWYQQILGQGPKLLIQFQNNGVVDDSQLPKDRFSAERLKGVDSTLKIQPAKLEDSAVYLCASSSSGTLNNYGYTFGSGTRLTVV.

This clonotype occurred many times. V gene TRBV28 combines with J gene TRBJ1-1, with TRBD1 identical over 8 bases. V gave up 4 bases and J gave up 5 bases; unmatched junction bases: 9. The CDR3 contains 15 residues. Germline V gene lookup returns CDR1 MDHEN and CDR2 SYDVKM. CDR3: CASSSQGAARTEAFF. The CDR3 DNA follows: TGTGCCAGCAGTTCTCAGGGGGCTGCAAGGACTGAAGCTTTCTTT.

This chain connects TRBV5-1 to TRBJ1-4, with D possibly matching TRBD1 (5 bases). Germline CDR1 SGHRS, CDR2 YFSETQ. The germline V and J ends were trimmed by 0 bases and 7 bases, with 10 bases remaining between them. This CDR3 has 14 residues. The CDR3 DNA reads as TGCGCCAGCAGCTTGGGGTCAGGGACTGAAAAACTGTTTTTT. Residues: CASSLGSGTEKLFF.